Given below is one T cell receptor (beta chain) in context. This sample was taken from a study of T cell changes during pregnancy in multiple sclerosis. TCRdb's table, derived via immunoSEQ multiplex PCR, lists solely in-frame clones and lacks some. This repertoire shows 80,000 to 130,000 clones, 90% to 95% found once; its top ten account for 1% to 1.5%. The CDR3 covers 16 residues. Germline V gene data show CDR1 as MNHNY and CDR2 as SVGAGI (reference sequence). V lost 3 bases, J lost 7 bases, and 7 bases stayed unmatched. The source of this sequence is a female donor with multiple sclerosis, enrolled in a pregnancy study. The chain employs TRBV6-6 and TRBJ1-6; 9 bases fit TRBD1. This sample comprised peripheral blood, obtained in the second trimester of pregnancy. This CDR3 reads CASSYPGQGSNSPLHF. Here the CDR3 DNA reads TGTGCCAGCAGTTATCCGGGACAGGGTTCGAATTCACCCCTCCACTTT.